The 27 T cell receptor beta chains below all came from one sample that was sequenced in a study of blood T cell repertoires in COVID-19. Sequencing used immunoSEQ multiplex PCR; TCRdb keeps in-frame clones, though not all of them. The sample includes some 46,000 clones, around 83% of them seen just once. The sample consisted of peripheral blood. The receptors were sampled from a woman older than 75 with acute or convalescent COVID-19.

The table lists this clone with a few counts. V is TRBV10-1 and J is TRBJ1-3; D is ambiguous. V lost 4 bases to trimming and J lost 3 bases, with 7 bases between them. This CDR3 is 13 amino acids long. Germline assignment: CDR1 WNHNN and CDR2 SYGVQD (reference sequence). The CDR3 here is CASSGEIGNTIYF. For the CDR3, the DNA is TGCGCCAGCAGTGGAGAAATTGGAAACACCATATATTTT.

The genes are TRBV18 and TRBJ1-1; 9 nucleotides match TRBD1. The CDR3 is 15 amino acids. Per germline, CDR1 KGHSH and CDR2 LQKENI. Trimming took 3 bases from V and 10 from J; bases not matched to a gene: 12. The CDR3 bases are TGTGCCAGCTCACCTCTACCGGGACAGGGAGCTCGAGCTTTCTTT. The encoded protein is CASSPLPGQGARAFF.

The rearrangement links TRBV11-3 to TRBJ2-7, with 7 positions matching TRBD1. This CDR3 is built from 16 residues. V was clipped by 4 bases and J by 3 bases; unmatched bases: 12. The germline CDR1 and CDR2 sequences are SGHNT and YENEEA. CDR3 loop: CASSSGLFQGVYEQYF. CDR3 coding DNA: TGTGCCAGCAGCTCAGGATTGTTTCAGGGGGTCTACGAGCAGTACTTC.

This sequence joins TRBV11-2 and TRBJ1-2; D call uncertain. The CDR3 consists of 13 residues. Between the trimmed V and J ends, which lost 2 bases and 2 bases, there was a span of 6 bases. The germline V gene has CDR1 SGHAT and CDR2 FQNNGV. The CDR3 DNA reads TGTGCCAGCAGCTTATCCCAAAACTATGGCTACACCTTC. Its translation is CASSLSQNYGYTF.

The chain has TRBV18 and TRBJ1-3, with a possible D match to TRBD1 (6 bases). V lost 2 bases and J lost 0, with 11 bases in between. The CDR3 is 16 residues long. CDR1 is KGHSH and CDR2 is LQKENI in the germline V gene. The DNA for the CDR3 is TGTGCCAGCTCACCAGTTACAGGGCGCTCTGGAAACACCATATATTTT. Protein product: CASSPVTGRSGNTIYF.

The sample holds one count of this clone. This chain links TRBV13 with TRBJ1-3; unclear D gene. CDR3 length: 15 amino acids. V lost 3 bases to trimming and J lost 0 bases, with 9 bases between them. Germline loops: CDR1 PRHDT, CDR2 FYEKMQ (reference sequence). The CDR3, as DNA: TGTGCCAGCAGCTTTGAAGTCAGCTCTGGAAACACCATATATTTT. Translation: CASSFEVSSGNTIYF.

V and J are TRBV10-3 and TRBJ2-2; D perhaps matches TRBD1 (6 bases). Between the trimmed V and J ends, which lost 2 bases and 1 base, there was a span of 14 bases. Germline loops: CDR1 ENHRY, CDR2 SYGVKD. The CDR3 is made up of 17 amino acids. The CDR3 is CAISEPLGTLNTGELFF. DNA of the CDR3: TGTGCCATCAGTGAGCCCTTAGGGACACTGAACACCGGGGAGCTGTTTTTT.

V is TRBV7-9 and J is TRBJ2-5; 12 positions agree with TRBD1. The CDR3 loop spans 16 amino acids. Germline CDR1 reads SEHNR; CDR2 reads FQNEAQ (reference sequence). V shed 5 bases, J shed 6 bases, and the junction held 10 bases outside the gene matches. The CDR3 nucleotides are TGTGCCAGCAGCCTGACCCGGGGACAGGGGGCGAAGACCCAGTACTTC. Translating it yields CASSLTRGQGAKTQYF.

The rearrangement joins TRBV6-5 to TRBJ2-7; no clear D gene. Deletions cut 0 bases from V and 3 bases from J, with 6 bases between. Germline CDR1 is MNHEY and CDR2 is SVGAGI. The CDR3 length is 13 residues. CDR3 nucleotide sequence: TGTGCCAGCAGTTACTCGAGTTACTACGAGCAGTACTTC. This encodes CASSYSSYYEQYF.

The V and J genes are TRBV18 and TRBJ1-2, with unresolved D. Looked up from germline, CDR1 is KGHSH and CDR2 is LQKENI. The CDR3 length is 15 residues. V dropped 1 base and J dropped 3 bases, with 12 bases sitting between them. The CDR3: CASSPRSLTDYGYTF. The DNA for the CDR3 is TGTGCCAGCTCACCACGAAGCTTAACGGACTATGGCTACACCTTC.

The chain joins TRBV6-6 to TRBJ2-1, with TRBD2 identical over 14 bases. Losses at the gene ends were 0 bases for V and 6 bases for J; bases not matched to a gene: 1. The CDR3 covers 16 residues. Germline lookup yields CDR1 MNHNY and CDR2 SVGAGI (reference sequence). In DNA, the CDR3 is TGTGCCAGCAGTTACTCAGGGACTAGCGGGGGCAATGAGCAGTTCTTC. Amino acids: CASSYSGTSGGNEQFF.

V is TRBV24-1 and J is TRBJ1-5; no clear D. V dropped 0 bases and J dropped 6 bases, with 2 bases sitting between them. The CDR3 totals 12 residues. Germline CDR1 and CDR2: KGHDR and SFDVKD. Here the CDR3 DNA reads TGTGCCACCAGTGATTTGCTTCAGCCCCAGCATTTT. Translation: CATSDLLQPQHF.

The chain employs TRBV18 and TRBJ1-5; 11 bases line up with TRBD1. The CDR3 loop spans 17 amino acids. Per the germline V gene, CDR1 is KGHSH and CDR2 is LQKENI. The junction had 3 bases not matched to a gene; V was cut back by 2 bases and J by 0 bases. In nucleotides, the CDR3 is TGTGCCAGCTCACCAGGACAGGGGGCTATTAGCAATCAGCCCCAGCATTTT. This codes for CASSPGQGAISNQPQHF.

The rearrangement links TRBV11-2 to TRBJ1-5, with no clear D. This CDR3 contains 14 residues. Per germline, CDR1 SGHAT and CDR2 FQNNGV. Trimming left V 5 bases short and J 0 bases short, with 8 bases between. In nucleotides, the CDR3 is TGTGCCAGCAGCCCAGGTAATAGCAATCAGCCCCAGCATTTT. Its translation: CASSPGNSNQPQHF. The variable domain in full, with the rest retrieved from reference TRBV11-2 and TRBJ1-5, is EAGVAQSPRYKIIEKRQSVAFWCNPISGHATLYWYQQILGQGPKLLIQFQNNGVVDDSQLPKDRFSAERLKGVDSTLKIQPAKLEDSAVYLCASSPGNSNQPQHFGDGTRLSIL.

The CDR3 DNA reads as TGTGCCAGCAGCCTCAGGGCTAATAATGAAAAACTGTTTTTT. Translation: CASSLRANNEKLFF. The J gene is TRBJ1-4, the V gene TRBV5-6, with TRBD1 as a possible D gene (5 bases). This CDR3 has 14 amino acids. Trimming cost V 4 bases and J 4 bases, with 11 bases left between them. Germline CDR1 and CDR2: SGHDT and YYEEEE.

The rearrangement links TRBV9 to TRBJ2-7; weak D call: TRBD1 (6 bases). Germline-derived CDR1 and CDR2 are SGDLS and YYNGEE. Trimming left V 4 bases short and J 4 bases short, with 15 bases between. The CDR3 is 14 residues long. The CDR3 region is CASSPRGQGYEQYF. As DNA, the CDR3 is TGTGCCAGCAGCCCCCGTGGTCAGGGGTACGAGCAGTACTTC.

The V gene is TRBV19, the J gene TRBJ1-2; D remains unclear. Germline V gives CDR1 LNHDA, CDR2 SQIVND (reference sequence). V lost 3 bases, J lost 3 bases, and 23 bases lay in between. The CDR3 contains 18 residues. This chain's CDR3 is CASSIVRLQLTPDYGYTF. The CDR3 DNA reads TGTGCCAGTAGTATCGTACGACTCCAATTAACTCCGGACTATGGCTACACCTTC.

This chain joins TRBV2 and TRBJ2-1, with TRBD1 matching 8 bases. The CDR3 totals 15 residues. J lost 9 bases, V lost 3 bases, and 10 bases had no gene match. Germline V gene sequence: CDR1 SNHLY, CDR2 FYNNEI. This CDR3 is CASSDRDRPPGEQFF. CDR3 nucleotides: TGTGCCAGCAGTGACCGGGACAGGCCACCGGGTGAGCAGTTCTTC.

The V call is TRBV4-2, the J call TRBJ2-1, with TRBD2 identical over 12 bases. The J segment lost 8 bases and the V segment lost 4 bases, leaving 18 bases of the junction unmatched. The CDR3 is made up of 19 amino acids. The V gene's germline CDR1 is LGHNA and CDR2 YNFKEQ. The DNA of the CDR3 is TGTGCCAGCAGCCGCACTATTGGACTAGCGGGGATAGGGTTCGATGAGCAGTTCTTC. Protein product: CASSRTIGLAGIGFDEQFF.

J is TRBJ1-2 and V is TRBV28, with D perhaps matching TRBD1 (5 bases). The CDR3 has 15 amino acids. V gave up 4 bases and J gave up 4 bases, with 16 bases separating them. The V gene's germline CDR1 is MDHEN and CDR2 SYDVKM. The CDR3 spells CASSSSGYPLYGYTF. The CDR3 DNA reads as TGTGCCAGCAGTTCCTCAGGGTATCCCCTCTATGGCTACACCTTC.

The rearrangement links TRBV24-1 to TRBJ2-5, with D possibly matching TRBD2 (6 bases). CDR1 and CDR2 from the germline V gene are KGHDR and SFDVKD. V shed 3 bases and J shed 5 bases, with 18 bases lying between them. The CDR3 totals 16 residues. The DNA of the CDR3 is TGTGCCACCAGTGATGGGGACCCCTGGGGGGAGGAGACCCAGTACTTC. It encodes CATSDGDPWGEETQYF.

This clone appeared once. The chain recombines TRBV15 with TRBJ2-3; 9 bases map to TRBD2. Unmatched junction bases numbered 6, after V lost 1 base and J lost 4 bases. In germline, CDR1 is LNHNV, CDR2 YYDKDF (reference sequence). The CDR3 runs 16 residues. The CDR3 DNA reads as TGTGCCACCAGCAGAGCACTAGCGGGTAGCGCAGATACGCAGTATTTT. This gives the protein CATSRALAGSADTQYF. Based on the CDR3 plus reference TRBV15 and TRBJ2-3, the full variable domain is DAMVIQNPRYQVTQFGKPVTLSCSQTLNHNVMYWYQQKSSQAPKLLFHYYDKDFNNEADTPDNFQSRRPNTSFCFLDIRSPGLGDTAMYLCATSRALAGSADTQYFGPGTRLTVL.

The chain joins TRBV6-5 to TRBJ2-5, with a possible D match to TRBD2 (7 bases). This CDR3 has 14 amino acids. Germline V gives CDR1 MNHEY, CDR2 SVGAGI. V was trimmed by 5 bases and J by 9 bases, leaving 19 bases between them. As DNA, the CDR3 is TGTGCCAGCAGTCCACGCGTACAGGGAGGGGCCCAGTACTTC. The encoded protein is CASSPRVQGGAQYF.

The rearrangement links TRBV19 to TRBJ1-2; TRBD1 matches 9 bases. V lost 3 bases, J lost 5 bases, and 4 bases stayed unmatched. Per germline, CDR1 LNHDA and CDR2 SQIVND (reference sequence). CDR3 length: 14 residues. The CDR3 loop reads CASSILTGGYGYTF. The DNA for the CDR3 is TGTGCCAGTAGTATCCTGACAGGGGGGTATGGCTACACCTTC.

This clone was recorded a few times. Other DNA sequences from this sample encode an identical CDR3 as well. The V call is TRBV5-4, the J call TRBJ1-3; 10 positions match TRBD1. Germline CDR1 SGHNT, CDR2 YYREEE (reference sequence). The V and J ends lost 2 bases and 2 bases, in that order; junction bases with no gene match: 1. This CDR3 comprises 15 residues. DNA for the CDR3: TGTGCCAGCAGCTTAGGACAGGGGGCTGGAAACACCATATATTTT. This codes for CASSLGQGAGNTIYF.

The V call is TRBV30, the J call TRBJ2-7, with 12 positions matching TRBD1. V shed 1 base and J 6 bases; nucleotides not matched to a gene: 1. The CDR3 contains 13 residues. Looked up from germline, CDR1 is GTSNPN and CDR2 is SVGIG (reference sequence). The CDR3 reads CAWSGDRGLEQYF. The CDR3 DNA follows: TGTGCCTGGAGTGGGGACAGGGGGCTCGAGCAGTACTTC.

The CDR3 loop reads CASSSNLDRRYEQYF. The CDR3 DNA sequence: TGTGCCAGCAGTTCGAACTTGGACAGACGTTACGAGCAGTACTTC. The rearrangement uses TRBV5-5 and TRBJ2-7; D might be TRBD1 (6 bases). The V gene lost 5 bases and the J gene lost 4 bases, with 19 bases spanning the gap. This CDR3 spans 15 amino acids. Germline assignment: CDR1 SGHKS and CDR2 YYEKEE (reference sequence).